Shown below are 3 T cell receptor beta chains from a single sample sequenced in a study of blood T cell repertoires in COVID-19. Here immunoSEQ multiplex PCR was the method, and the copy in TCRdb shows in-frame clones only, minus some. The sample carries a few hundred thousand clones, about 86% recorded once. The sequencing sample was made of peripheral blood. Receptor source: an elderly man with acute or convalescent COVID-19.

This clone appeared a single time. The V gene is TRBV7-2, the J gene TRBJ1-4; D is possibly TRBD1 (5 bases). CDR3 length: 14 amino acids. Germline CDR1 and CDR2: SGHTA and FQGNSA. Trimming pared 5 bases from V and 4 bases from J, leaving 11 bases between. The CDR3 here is CASSPDSINEKLFF. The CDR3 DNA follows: TGTGCCAGCAGCCCCGACAGCATTAATGAAAAACTGTTTTTT.

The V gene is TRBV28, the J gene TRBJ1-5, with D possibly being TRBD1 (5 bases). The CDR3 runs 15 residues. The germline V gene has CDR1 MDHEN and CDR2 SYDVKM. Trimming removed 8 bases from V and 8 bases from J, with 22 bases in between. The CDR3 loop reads CASAYPRQGGEPQHF. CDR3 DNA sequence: TGTGCCAGCGCCTATCCTCGGCAGGGCGGGGAGCCCCAGCATTTT. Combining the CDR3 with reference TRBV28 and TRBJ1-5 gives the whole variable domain DVKVTQSSRYLVKRTGEKVFLECVQDMDHENMFWYRQDPGLGLRLIYFSYDVKMKEKGDIPEGYSVSREKKERFSLILESASTNQTSMYLCASAYPRQGGEPQHFGDGTRLSIL.

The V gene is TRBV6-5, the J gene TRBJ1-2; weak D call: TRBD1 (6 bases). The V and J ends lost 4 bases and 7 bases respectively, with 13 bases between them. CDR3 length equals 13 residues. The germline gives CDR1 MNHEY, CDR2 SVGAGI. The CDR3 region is CASSLRSGVGYTF. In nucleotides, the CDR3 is TGTGCCAGCAGTTTAAGGTCAGGGGTTGGCTACACCTTC.